The text below deals with one T cell receptor beta chain. This entry is derived from a study of blood T cell repertoires in COVID-19. Study-wide background: Sites across the United States, Italy and Spain contributed samples from acute and convalescent COVID-19. PBMCs, B-cell-depleted T cells, or T cells provided the cDNA or gDNA that made up the material.

Trimming removed 0 bases from V and 6 bases from J, with 14 bases in between. This CDR3 contains 15 residues. Germline-derived CDR1 and CDR2 are SGHDN and FVKESK. Original data processing: The assay estimated nucleated cells by amplifying reference gene primers. Sequencing used immunoSEQ multiplex PCR; TCRdb keeps in-frame clones, though not all of them. V, J and clone size were drawn from that table, and D and trimming were deduced from the DNA. The sample includes some 300,000 clones, more than 75% seen only once; the top ten take about 1.2%. The sample consisted of peripheral blood. The chain is built from TRBV14 and TRBJ1-2, with D possibly TRBD1 on 5 matching bases. The TCR sequence derives from a man between 65 and 79 years old with acute or convalescent COVID-19. DNA of the CDR3: TGTGCCAGCAGCCAAGAACGCCAGGGAATAAATGGCTACACCTTC. As protein: CASSQERQGINGYTF.